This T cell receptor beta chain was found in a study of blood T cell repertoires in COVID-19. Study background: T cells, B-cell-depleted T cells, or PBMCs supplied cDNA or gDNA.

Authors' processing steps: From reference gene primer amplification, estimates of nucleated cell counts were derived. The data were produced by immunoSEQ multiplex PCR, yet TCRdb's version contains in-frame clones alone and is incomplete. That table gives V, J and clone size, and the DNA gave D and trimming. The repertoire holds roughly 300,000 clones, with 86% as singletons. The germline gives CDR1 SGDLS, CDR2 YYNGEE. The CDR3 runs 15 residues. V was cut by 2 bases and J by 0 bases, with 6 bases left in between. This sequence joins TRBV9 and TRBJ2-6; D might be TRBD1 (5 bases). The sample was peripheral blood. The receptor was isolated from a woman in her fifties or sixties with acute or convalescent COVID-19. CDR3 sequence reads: CASSVQGSGANVLTF. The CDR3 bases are TGTGCCAGCAGCGTCCAGGGCTCTGGGGCCAACGTCCTGACTTTC.